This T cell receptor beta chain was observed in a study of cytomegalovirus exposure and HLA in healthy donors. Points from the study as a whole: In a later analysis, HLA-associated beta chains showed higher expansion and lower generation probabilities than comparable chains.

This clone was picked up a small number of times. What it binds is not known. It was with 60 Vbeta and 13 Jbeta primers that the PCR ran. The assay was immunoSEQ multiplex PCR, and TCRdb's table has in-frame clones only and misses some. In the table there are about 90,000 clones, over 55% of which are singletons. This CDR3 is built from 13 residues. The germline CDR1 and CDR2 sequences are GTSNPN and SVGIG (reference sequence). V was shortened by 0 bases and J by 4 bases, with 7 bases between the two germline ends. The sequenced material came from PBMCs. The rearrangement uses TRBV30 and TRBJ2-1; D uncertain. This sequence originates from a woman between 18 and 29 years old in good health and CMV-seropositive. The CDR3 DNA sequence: TGTGCCTGGAGTGTGTTCAGTTACAATGAGCAGTTCTTC. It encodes CAWSVFSYNEQFF.